This T cell receptor beta chain emerged from a study of radiotherapy plus CTLA-4 blockade in lung cancer. Study in general: Objective responses were observed in 15% to 20% of patients, and disease control was achieved by roughly 31%. Study-wide results and caveats: Among blood TCR repertoires after radiotherapy plus ipilimumab, tumor-derived clones expanded. The authors reported that early blood T cell clone dynamics, with interferon-beta, best predicted response.

Receiving focal radiation plus CTLA-4 blockade with ipilimumab were patients who had chemo-refractory metastatic non-small-cell lung cancer. Of note for this clone: Its cognate antigen is unknown.

The CDR3 runs to 19 residues. The V and J ends lost 3 bases and 0 bases, in that order; junction bases with no gene match: 9. Germline-derived CDR1 and CDR2 are LNHDA and SQIVND (reference sequence). The assay was immunoSEQ multiplex PCR, and TCRdb's table has in-frame clones only and misses some. The table shows approximately 53,000 clones, with 70% to 90% occurring only once. The rearrangement joins TRBV19 to TRBJ2-1; 12 bases fit TRBD2. Specimen: peripheral blood, collected from a patient treated with radiotherapy plus ipilimumab. The origin of this receptor is a human donor with non-small cell lung cancer whose response to radiotherapy plus ipilimumab could not be evaluated. The CDR3: CASSIFRLAGATSYNEQFF. Written as DNA, the CDR3 is TGTGCCAGTAGTATTTTTAGACTAGCGGGAGCGACCTCCTACAATGAGCAGTTCTTC.